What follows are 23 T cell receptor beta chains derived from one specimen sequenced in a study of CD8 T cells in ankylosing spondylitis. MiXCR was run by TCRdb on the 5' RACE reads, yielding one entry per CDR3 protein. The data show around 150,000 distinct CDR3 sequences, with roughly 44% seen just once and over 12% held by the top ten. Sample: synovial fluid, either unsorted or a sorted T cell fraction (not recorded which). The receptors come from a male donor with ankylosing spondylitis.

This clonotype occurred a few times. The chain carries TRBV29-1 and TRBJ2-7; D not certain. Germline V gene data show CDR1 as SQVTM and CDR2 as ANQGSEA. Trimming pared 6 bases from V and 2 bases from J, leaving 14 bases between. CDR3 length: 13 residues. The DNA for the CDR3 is TGCAGCGTAGCCTTAGAAGGACCCTACGAGCAGTACTTC. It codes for CSVALEGPYEQYF.

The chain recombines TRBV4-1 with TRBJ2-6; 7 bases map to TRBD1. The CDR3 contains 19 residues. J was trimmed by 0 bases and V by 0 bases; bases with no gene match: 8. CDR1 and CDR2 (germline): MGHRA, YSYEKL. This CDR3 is CASSQEMMAGGSGANVLTF. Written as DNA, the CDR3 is TGCGCCAGCAGCCAAGAAATGATGGCAGGGGGCTCTGGGGCCAACGTCCTGACTTTC.

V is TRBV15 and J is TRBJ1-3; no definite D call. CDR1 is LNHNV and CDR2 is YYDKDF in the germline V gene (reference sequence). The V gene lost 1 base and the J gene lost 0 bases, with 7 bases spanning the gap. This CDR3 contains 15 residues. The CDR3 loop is CATSRGWSSGNTIYF. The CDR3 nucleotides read TGTGCCACCAGCAGAGGATGGTCCTCTGGAAACACCATATATTTT.

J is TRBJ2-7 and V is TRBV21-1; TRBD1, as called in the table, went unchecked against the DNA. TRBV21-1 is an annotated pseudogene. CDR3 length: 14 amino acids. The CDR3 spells CASSTGTNTYEQYF. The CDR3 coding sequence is TGTGCCAGCAGCACCGGGACAAATACCTACGAGCAGTACTTC.

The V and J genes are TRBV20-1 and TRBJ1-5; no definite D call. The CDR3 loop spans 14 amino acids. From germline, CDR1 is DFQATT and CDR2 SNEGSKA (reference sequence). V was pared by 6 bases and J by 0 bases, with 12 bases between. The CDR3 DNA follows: TGCAGTGCGTCAGAGACATATAGCAATCAGCCCCAGCATTTT. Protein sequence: CSASETYSNQPQHF.

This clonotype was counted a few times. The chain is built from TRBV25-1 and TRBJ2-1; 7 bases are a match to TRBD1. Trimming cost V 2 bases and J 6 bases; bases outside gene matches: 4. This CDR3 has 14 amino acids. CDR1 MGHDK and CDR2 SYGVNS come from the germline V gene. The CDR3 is CASSEPDRANEQFF. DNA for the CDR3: TGTGCCAGCAGTGAACCCGACAGGGCCAATGAGCAGTTCTTC.

DNA for the CDR3: TGTGCCAGCAGTTCTCGGCTCCGTGACTACACCTTC. Residues: CASSSRLRDYTF. The gene calls are TRBV6-6 and TRBJ1-2; D is unresolved. This CDR3 contains 12 residues. Per the germline V gene, CDR1 is MNHNY and CDR2 is SVGAGI (reference sequence). Trimming pared 4 bases from V and 10 bases from J, leaving 13 bases between.

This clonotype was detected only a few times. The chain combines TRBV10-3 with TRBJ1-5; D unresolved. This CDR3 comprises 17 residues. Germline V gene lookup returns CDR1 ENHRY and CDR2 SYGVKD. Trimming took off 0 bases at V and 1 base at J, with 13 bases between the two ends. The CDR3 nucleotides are TGTGCCATCAGTGAGTCGTGGAGGTCGGCGAGCAATCAGCCCCAGCATTTT. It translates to CAISESWRSASNQPQHF.

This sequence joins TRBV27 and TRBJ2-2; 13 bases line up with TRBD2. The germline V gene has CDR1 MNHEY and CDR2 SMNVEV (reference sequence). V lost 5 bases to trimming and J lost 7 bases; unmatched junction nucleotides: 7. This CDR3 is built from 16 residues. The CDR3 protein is CASSKTSGRALGELFF. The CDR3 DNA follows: TGTGCCAGCAGTAAAACTAGCGGGAGGGCCCTCGGGGAGCTGTTTTTT.

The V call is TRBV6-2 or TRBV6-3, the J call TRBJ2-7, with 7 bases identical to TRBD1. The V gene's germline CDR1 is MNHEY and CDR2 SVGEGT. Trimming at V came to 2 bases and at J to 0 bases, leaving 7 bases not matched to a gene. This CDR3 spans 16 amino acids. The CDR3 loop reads CASSYLARTGSYEQYF. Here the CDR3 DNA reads TGTGCCAGCAGTTACCTCGCTAGGACAGGCTCCTACGAGCAGTACTTC.

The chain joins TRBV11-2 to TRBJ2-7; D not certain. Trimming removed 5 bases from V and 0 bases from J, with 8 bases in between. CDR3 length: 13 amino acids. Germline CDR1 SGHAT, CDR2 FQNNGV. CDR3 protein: CASSGRSSYEQYF. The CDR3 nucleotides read TGTGCCAGCAGCGGTCGGAGCTCCTACGAGCAGTACTTC.

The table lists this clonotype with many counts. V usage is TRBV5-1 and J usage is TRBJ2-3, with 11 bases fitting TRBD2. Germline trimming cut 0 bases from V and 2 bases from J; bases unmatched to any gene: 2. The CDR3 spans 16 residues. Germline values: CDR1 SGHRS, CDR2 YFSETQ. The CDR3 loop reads CASSLASGGTTDTQYF. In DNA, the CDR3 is TGCGCCAGCAGCTTGGCTAGCGGGGGGACCACAGATACGCAGTATTTT.

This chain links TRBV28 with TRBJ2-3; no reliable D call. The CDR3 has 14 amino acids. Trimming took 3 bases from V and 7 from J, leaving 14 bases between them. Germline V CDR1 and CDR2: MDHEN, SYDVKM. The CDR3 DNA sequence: TGTGCCAGCAGTTTTGGTTTTAGCAAACATACGCAGTATTTT. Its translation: CASSFGFSKHTQYF.

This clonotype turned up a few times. The CDR3 bases are TGCGCCAGCAGCCAAGGTGCGACAGGAGGGAGGACTGGCTACACCTTC. Encoded protein: CASSQGATGGRTGYTF. This rearrangement joins TRBV4-1 to TRBJ1-2, with D perhaps matching TRBD1 (6 bases). Trimming shortened V by 1 base and J by 7 bases, and 19 bases separated the two germline ends. Germline values: CDR1 MGHRA, CDR2 YSYEKL. The CDR3 is 16 amino acids.

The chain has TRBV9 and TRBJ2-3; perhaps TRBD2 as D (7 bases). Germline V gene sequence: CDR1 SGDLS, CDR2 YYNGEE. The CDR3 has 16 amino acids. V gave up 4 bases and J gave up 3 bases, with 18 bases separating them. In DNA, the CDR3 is TGTGCCAGCAGCCCTCCTGCGGGGGCGGAGACAGATACGCAGTATTTT. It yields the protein CASSPPAGAETDTQYF.

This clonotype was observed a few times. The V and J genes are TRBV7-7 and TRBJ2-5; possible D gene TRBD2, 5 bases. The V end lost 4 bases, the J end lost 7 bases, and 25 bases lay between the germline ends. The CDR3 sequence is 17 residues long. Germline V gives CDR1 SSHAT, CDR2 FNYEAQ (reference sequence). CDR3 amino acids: CASSSQGMVGEFGTQYF. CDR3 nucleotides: TGTGCCAGCAGCTCGCAAGGGATGGTTGGGGAGTTTGGGACCCAGTACTTC.

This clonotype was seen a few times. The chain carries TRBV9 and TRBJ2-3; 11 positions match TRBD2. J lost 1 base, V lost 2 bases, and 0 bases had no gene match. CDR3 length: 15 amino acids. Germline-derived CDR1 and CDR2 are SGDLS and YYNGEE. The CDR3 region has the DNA TGTGCCAGCAGCGTGGGACTAGCGGGCACAGATACGCAGTATTTT. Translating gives CASSVGLAGTDTQYF. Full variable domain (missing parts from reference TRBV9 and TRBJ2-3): DSGVTQTPKHLITATGQRVTLRCSPRSGDLSVYWYQQSLDQGLQFLIQYYNGEERAKGNILERFSAQQFPDLHSELNLSSLELGDSALYFCASSVGLAGTDTQYFGPGTRLTVL.

The CDR3 is CASSLNTRDPRVEQFF. The CDR3 DNA follows: TGCGCCAGCAGCCTAAATACCCGGGACCCGCGGGTTGAGCAGTTCTTC. V and J are TRBV5-1 and TRBJ2-1; tentatively, D is TRBD1 or TRBD2 (5 bases each). With 4 bases removed from V and 9 bases from J, the gap between germline ends came to 23 bases. The CDR3 sequence is 16 residues long. Germline CDR1 and CDR2: SGHRS and YFSETQ.

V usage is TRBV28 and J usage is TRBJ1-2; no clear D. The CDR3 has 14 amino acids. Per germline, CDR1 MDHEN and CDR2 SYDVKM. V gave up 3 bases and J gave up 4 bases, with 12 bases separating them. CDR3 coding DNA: TGTGCCAGCAGTTTCGTCAGGCGCTCCTATGGCTACACCTTC. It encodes CASSFVRRSYGYTF.

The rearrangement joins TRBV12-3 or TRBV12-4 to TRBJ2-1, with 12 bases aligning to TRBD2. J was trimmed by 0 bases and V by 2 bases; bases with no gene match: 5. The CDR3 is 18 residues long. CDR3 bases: TGTGCCAGCAGTTTACTGGGACTAGCGGGCTTCTCCTACAATGAGCAGTTCTTC. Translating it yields CASSLLGLAGFSYNEQFF.

The DNA of the CDR3 is TGTGCCAGCAGGCGGACAGGGGTCTATGGCTACACCTTC. Translation gives CASRRTGVYGYTF. V is TRBV6-1 and J is TRBJ1-2; TRBD1 matches 9 bases. V was clipped by 6 bases and J by 4 bases; unmatched bases: 3. Germline V gene sequence: CDR1 MNHNS, CDR2 SASEGT. The CDR3 has 13 amino acids.

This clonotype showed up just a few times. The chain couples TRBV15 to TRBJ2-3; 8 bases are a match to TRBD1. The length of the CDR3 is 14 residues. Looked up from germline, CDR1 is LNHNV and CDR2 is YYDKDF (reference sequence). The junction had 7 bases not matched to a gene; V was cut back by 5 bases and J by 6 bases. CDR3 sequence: CATSPRQGPDTQYF. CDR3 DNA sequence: TGTGCCACCAGCCCACGACAGGGGCCCGATACGCAGTATTTT.

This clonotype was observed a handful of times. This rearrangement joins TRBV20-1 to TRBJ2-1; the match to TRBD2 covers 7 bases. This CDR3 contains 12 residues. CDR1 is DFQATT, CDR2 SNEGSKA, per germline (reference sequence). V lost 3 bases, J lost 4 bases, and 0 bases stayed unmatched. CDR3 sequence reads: CSASGGYNEQFF. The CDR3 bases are TGCAGTGCTAGCGGGGGGTACAATGAGCAGTTCTTC.